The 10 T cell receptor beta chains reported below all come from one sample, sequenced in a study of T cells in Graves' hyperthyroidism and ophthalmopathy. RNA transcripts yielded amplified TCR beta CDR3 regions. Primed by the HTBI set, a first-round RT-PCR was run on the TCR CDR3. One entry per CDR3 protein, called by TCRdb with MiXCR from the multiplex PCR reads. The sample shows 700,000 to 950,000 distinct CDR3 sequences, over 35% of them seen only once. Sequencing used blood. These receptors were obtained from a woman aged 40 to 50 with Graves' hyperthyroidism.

CDR3: CASSPPGRTQYF. DNA of the CDR3: TGTGCCAGCTCACCGCCGGGACGGACCCAGTACTTC. The gene calls are TRBV7-9 and TRBJ2-5, with D tentatively TRBD1 or TRBD2 (5 bases each). The CDR3 extends over 12 amino acids. CDR1 SEHNR and CDR2 FQNEAQ come from the germline V gene (reference sequence). V lost 8 bases, J lost 7 bases, and 14 bases lay in between.

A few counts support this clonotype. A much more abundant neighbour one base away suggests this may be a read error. In DNA, the CDR3 is TGTGCCAGCACCCGAGGACCGGGGCGACAAGAGACCCAGTGCTTC. Translated, it gives CASTRGPGRQETQCF. The V call is TRBV7-8, the J call TRBJ2-5; D could derive from TRBD1 or TRBD2 (5 bases each). This CDR3 spans 15 amino acids. Germline CDR1 is SGHVS and CDR2 is FQNEAQ.

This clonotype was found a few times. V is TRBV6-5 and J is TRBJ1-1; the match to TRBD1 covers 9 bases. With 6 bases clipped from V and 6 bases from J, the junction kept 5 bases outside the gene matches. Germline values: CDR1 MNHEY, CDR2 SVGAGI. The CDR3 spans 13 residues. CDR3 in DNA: TGTGCCAGCAGACCACGACAGGGGGCTGAAGCTTTCTTT. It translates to CASRPRQGAEAFF.

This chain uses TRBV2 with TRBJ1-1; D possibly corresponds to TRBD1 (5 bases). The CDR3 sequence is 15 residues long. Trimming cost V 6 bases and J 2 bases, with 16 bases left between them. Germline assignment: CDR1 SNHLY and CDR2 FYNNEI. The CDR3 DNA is TGTGCCAGCAGCTTCCCGAGGAGGGGAAACACTGAAGCTTTCTTT. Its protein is CASSFPRRGNTEAFF.

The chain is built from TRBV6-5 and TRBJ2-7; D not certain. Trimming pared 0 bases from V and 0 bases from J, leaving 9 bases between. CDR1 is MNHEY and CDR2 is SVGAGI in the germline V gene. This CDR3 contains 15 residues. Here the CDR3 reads CASSYSGAGSYEQYF. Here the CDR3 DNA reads TGTGCCAGCAGTTACTCCGGAGCCGGCTCCTACGAGCAGTACTTC.

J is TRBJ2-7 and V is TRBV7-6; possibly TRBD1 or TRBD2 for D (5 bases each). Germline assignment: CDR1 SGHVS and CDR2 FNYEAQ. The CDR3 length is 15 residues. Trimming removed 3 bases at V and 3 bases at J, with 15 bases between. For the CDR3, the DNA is TGTGCCAGCAGCTTCAGTCAGTTTGGGGGCTACGAGCAGTACTTC. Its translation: CASSFSQFGGYEQYF.

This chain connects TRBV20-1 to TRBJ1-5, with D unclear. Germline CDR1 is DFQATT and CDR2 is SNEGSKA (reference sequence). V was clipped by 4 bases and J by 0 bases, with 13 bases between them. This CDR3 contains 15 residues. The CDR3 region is CSAMVEGNSNQPQHF. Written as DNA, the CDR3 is TGCAGTGCTATGGTGGAGGGAAATAGCAATCAGCCCCAGCATTTT.

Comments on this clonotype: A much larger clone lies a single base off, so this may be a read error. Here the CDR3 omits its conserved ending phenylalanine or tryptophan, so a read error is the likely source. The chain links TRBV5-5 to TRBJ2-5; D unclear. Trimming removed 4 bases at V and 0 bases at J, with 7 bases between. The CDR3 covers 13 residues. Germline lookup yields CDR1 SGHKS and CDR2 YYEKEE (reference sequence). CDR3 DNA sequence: TGTGCCAGCAGCAGGGCCAACCAAGAGACCCAGTACCTC. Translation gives CASSRANQETQYL.

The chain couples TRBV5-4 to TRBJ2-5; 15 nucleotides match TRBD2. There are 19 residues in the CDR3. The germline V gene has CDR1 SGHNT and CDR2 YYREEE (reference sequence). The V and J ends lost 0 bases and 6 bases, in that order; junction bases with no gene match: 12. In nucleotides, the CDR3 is TGTGCCAGCAGCTTGGGCCAAGGACTAGCGGGGGGGACCGTGAAGACCCAGTACTTC. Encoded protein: CASSLGQGLAGGTVKTQYF.

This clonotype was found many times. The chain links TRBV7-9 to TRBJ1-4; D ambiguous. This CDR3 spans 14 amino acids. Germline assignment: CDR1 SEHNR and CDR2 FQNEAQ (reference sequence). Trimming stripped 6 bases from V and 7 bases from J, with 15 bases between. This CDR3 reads CASSLQGPGEKLFF. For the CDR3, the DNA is TGTGCCAGCAGTTTACAAGGGCCGGGTGAAAAACTGTTTTTT.